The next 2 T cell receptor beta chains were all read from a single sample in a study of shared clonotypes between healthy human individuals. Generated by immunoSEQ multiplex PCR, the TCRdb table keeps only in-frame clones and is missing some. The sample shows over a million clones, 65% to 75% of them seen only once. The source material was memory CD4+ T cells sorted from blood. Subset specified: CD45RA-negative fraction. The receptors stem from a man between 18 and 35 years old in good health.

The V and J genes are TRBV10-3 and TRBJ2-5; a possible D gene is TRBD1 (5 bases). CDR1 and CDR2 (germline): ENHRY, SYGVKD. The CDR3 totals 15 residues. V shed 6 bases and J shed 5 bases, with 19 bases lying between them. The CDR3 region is CAISPQSDSRETQYF. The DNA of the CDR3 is TGTGCCATCAGCCCACAGTCAGACAGTAGGGAGACCCAGTACTTC.

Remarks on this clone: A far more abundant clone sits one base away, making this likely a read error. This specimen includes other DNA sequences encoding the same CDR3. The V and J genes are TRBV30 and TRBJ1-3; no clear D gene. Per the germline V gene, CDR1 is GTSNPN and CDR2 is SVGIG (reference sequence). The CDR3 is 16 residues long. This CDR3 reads CAWSVPLTISGNTIYF. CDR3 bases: TGTGCCTGGAGTGTACCTTTAACGATCTCTGGGAACACCATATATTTT.